This TCR beta chain was recorded in a study of technical replicates of blood from a handful of donors. Measured with immunoSEQ multiplex PCR; TCRdb has only the in-frame clones, and not every one. The top ten clones hold approximately 0.21% of a sample with 60,000 to 85,000 clones, about 96% of them seen once. V lost 0 bases and J lost 6; bases outside the gene matches: 6. There are 14 residues in the CDR3. Germline loops: CDR1 SGHNT, CDR2 YYREEE (reference sequence). This clone has a handful of counts. The sample was T cells isolated from PBMCs. This chain connects TRBV5-4 to TRBJ2-7; 7 positions match TRBD2. The receptor was derived from a human donor in good health. As DNA, the CDR3 is TGTGCCAGCAGCTTGGAAGCGGGACCCCTCGAGCAGTACTTC. This translates into CASSLEAGPLEQYF.